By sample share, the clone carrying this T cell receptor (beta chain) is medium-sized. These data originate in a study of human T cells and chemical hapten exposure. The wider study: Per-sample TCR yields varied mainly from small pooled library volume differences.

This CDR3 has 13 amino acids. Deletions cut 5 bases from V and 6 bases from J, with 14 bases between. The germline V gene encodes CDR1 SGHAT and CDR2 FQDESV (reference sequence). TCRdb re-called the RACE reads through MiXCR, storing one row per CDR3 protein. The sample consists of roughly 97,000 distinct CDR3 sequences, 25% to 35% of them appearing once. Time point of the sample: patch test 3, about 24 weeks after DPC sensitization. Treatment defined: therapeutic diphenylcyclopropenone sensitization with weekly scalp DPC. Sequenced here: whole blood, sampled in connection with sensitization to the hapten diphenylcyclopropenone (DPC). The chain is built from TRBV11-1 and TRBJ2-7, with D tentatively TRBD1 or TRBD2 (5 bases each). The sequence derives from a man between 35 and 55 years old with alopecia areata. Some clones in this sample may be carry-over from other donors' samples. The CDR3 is CASSLLKGTEQYF. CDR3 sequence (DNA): TGTGCCAGCAGCCTATTAAAAGGGACCGAGCAGTACTTC.